The 22 T cell receptor beta chains below come from one sample, sequenced in a study of Ad26.COV2.S vaccination and SARS-CoV-2 variants. TCRdb's table, derived via immunoSEQ multiplex PCR, lists solely in-frame clones and lacks some. The sample includes hundreds of thousands of clones, around nine tenths seen only once; the top ten take around 5%. Treatment here: 19 received Ad26.COV2.S at low or high dose, single or two shots; five or six received placebo; per-sample allocation not given. Day 63 after the first injection of vaccine or placebo was the sampling time. Sample: peripheral blood, taken in a trial of Ad26.COV2.S vaccine versus placebo. All receptors come from a person aged 18-60 years who received the Ad26.COV2.S COVID-19 vaccine or a placebo.

The V and J genes are TRBV11-2 and TRBJ2-5; D could derive from TRBD1 or TRBD2 (5 bases each). V was clipped by 5 bases and J by 2 bases, with 12 bases between them. This CDR3 region has 14 residues. Germline assignment: CDR1 SGHAT and CDR2 FQNNGV. The CDR3 protein is CASSMGPLQETQYF. Here the CDR3 DNA reads TGTGCCAGCAGCATGGGACCACTACAAGAGACCCAGTACTTC.

This clone was seen ten or more times. The chain couples TRBV19 to TRBJ1-2; TRBD1 matches 7 bases. The J segment lost 4 bases and the V segment lost 5 bases, leaving 4 bases of the junction unmatched. The CDR3 is made up of 13 amino acids. CDR1 and CDR2 from the germline V gene are LNHDA and SQIVND (reference sequence). Here the CDR3 reads CASSGQVVYGYTF. CDR3 coding DNA: TGTGCCAGTAGTGGACAGGTGGTCTATGGCTACACCTTC.

The rearrangement uses TRBV11-2 and TRBJ1-3; D call uncertain. Germline V gene sequence: CDR1 SGHAT, CDR2 FQNNGV. The CDR3 is 14 residues long. V was trimmed by 0 bases and J by 2 bases, leaving 5 bases between them. The CDR3: CASSLDRTGNTIYF. The CDR3 DNA reads as TGTGCCAGCAGCTTAGACCGAACTGGAAACACCATATATTTT.

This sequence joins TRBV4-2 and TRBJ1-1; D uncertain. The CDR3 spans 15 residues. V was clipped by 0 bases and J by 3 bases, with 11 bases between them. Germline loops: CDR1 LGHNA, CDR2 YNFKEQ. The CDR3 reads CASSQETGGDTEAFF. Written as DNA, the CDR3 is TGTGCCAGCAGCCAAGAGACGGGCGGTGACACTGAAGCTTTCTTT.

The gene calls are TRBV4-1 and TRBJ1-6, with D possibly matching TRBD1 (5 bases). This CDR3 has 13 amino acids. Trimming removed 4 bases at V and 9 bases at J, with 10 bases between. Germline V CDR1 and CDR2: MGHRA, YSYEKL. CDR3: CASSPPGSSPLHF. The DNA for the CDR3 is TGCGCCAGCAGCCCTCCAGGGAGTTCACCCCTCCACTTT.

This sequence joins TRBV28 and TRBJ1-2, with unresolved D. Germline V gene lookup returns CDR1 MDHEN and CDR2 SYDVKM. There are 12 residues in the CDR3. Trimming left V 6 bases short and J 0 bases short, with 5 bases between. The CDR3 coding sequence is TGTGCCAGCAGGGAGGCTAACTATGGCTACACCTTC. Translated: CASREANYGYTF.

Notes on this clone: Other DNA sequences in this specimen translate into the identical CDR3. The gene calls are TRBV28 and TRBJ1-6; D is ambiguous. Per the germline V gene, CDR1 is MDHEN and CDR2 is SYDVKM. Trimming cost V 3 bases and J 3 bases, with 6 bases left between them. The CDR3 runs 14 residues. Written as DNA, the CDR3 is TGTGCCAGCAGTTTGTCAGACTATAATTCACCCCTCCACTTT. This gives the protein CASSLSDYNSPLHF.

This chain uses TRBV5-5 with TRBJ2-7; D unresolved. The germline V gene has CDR1 SGHKS and CDR2 YYEKEE (reference sequence). V lost 0 bases and J 0 bases, leaving 7 bases between the germline ends. CDR3 size: 14 residues. DNA of the CDR3: TGTGCCAGCAGCTTGGTTCATAGCTCCTACGAGCAGTACTTC. Its protein is CASSLVHSSYEQYF. Full variable domain (missing parts from reference TRBV5-5 and TRBJ2-7): DAGVTQSPTHLIKTRGQQVTLRCSPISGHKSVSWYQQVLGQGPQFIFQYYEKEERGRGNFPDRFSARQFPNYSSELNVNALLLGDSALYLCASSLVHSSYEQYFGPGTRLTVT.

This chain connects TRBV10-3 to TRBJ1-3; 9 positions agree with TRBD1. CDR3 length: 13 amino acids. V shed 6 bases, J shed 6 bases, and the junction held 3 bases outside the gene matches. CDR1 is ENHRY, CDR2 SYGVKD, per germline. CDR3 protein: CAISGQGLNTIYF. The CDR3 DNA reads as TGTGCCATCAGCGGACAGGGGTTAAACACCATATATTTT.

The rearrangement links TRBV27 to TRBJ1-5, with a possible D match to TRBD1 (5 bases). Trimming stripped 6 bases from V and 2 bases from J, with 11 bases between. CDR1 and CDR2 (germline): MNHEY, SMNVEV (reference sequence). The CDR3 covers 14 residues. This CDR3 reads CASSGRVGNQPQHF. The DNA for the CDR3 is TGTGCCAGCAGCGGCAGGGTGGGCAATCAGCCCCAGCATTTT.

The count of this clone is one. Here the CDR3 reads CASSSGHGYTF. The DNA for the CDR3 is TGTGCCAGCAGTTCCGGGCATGGCTACACCTTC. V usage is TRBV6-2 or TRBV6-3 and J usage is TRBJ1-2, with no clear D. The CDR3 contains 11 residues. V lost 4 bases, J lost 6 bases, and 6 bases lay in between. Germline CDR1 MNHEY, CDR2 SVGEGT.

This chain links TRBV25-1 with TRBJ2-3; 10 bases align to TRBD2. Germline V gene lookup returns CDR1 MGHDK and CDR2 SYGVNS. There are 17 residues in the CDR3. V lost 3 bases and J lost 1; bases outside the gene matches: 7. As DNA, the CDR3 is TGTGCCAGCAGTGACCCCGCCCTAGCGGGGGGCACAGATACGCAGTATTTT. It is translated as CASSDPALAGGTDTQYF.

At least ten counts were recorded for this clone. The genes are TRBV7-6 and TRBJ1-5; D gene ambiguous. The V gene lost 2 bases and the J gene lost 3 bases, with 11 bases spanning the gap. The germline V gene encodes CDR1 SGHVS and CDR2 FNYEAQ. This CDR3 contains 15 residues. DNA for the CDR3: TGTGCCAGCAGCTTAAGCCCGAATACCAATCAGCCCCAGCATTTT. It is translated as CASSLSPNTNQPQHF.

This clone occurred a few times. The rearrangement links TRBV27 to TRBJ2-7; 10 bases align to TRBD1. V gave up 5 bases and J gave up 5 bases; unmatched junction bases: 9. Germline CDR1 and CDR2: MNHEY and SMNVEV (reference sequence). CDR3 size: 15 residues. The CDR3 protein is CASSDRQGAINEQYF. The CDR3 DNA reads TGTGCCAGCAGTGACCGACAGGGGGCGATTAACGAGCAGTACTTC.

This clone is a singleton in its sample. The chain recombines TRBV3-1 (or the pseudogene TRBV3-2) with TRBJ2-2; possibly TRBD1 or TRBD2 for D (5 bases each). V was pared by 0 bases and J by 5 bases, with 19 bases between. The CDR3 totals 18 residues. CDR1 and CDR2 (germline): LGHDT, YNNKEL (reference sequence). DNA of the CDR3: TGTGCCAGCAGCCAAGAGCGCCTCGAGGGGCTTTATACCGGGGAGCTGTTTTTT. This codes for CASSQERLEGLYTGELFF.

The rearrangement uses TRBV2 and TRBJ2-3; 9 bases map to TRBD2. V lost 3 bases and J lost 5; bases outside the gene matches: 6. The germline gives CDR1 SNHLY, CDR2 FYNNEI. This CDR3 comprises 15 residues. This CDR3 reads CASSDLAGDKDTQYF. The DNA for the CDR3 is TGTGCCAGCAGTGATTTAGCGGGAGACAAAGATACGCAGTATTTT.

The V gene is TRBV19, the J gene TRBJ2-3; D remains unclear. Germline loops: CDR1 LNHDA, CDR2 SQIVND (reference sequence). CDR3 length: 15 residues. The V gene lost 3 bases and the J gene lost 0 bases, with 10 bases spanning the gap. In DNA form, the CDR3 reads TGTGCCAGTAGTATCGTCGATACTAGCACAGATACGCAGTATTTT. This sequence encodes CASSIVDTSTDTQYF.

This chain uses TRBV4-1 with TRBJ2-1; TRBD2 agrees at 9 bases. This CDR3 is 18 amino acids long. The ends lost 1 base at V and 2 bases at J; junction bases unmatched: 9. Germline-derived CDR1 and CDR2 are MGHRA and YSYEKL. The CDR3 spells CASSQVAGAGGAYNEQFF. In nucleotides, the CDR3 is TGCGCCAGCAGCCAAGTAGCGGGAGCGGGGGGAGCCTACAATGAGCAGTTCTTC.

V and J are TRBV19 and TRBJ2-1, with D possibly being TRBD1 or TRBD2 (5 bases each). CDR1 and CDR2 (germline): LNHDA, SQIVND (reference sequence). The V end was cut by 7 bases, the J end by 4 bases, with 11 bases between. The CDR3 totals 13 residues. CDR3: CASTPGRYNEQFF. CDR3 nucleotides: TGTGCCAGTACCCCGGGACGGTACAATGAGCAGTTCTTC.

The V call is TRBV28, the J call TRBJ2-1; D gene ambiguous. The CDR3 spans 12 residues. From germline, CDR1 is MDHEN and CDR2 SYDVKM. Trimming cost V 5 bases and J 5 bases, with 7 bases left between them. Here the CDR3 reads CASSTLDNEQFF. In DNA form, the CDR3 reads TGTGCCAGCAGTACCTTAGACAATGAGCAGTTCTTC.

This clone has only one observation. The chain employs TRBV18 and TRBJ1-2, with 11 bases aligning to TRBD1. The junction had 4 bases not matched to a gene; V was cut back by 2 bases and J by 2 bases. The CDR3 runs to 16 residues. Germline V gene sequence: CDR1 KGHSH, CDR2 LQKENI. The DNA of the CDR3 is TGTGCCAGCTCACCATCCAGGACAGGGGGCAACTATGGCTACACCTTC. This gives the protein CASSPSRTGGNYGYTF.

The chain joins TRBV27 to TRBJ1-5, with D unresolved. This CDR3 contains 14 residues. V lost 5 bases to trimming and J lost 2 bases, with 10 bases between them. CDR1 MNHEY and CDR2 SMNVEV come from the germline V gene (reference sequence). The CDR3 protein is CASSPRGGNQPQHF. The CDR3 DNA follows: TGTGCCAGCAGTCCGCGTGGGGGCAATCAGCCCCAGCATTTT.